The entry that follows covers one TCR beta chain sequence. The antigen is not known. ViraFEST assay sequencing came after antigen-specific CD4+ T cells were expanded with viral peptide pools. Following culture for around 9 days, CD4+ T cells were isolated. Either the mRNA-1273 or the BNT162b2 vaccine was given to participants as two doses. Half-medium changes using IL-2 medium occurred on days 3 and 7. The sample is drawn from a study of vaccination effects on CD4 cells after COVID-19. Across the study: Samples were taken post-vaccine, and their median timing was 72 days after the second dose.

Sequencing was performed with immunoSEQ multiplex PCR; in TCRdb, only in-frame clones are kept and a portion is missing. The sample includes under 20,000 clones, approximately 70% of them seen just once. CDR3 length: 16 residues. The V gene's germline CDR1 is SGHRS and CDR2 YFSETQ. V lost 4 bases and J lost 0, with 16 bases in between. Sequenced material: CD4+ T cells from PBMCs cultured with SARS-CoV-2 spike peptides, taken after COVID-19 vaccination. The clonotype originates from a human donor who received a COVID-19 vaccine. The V call is TRBV5-1, the J call TRBJ1-2; possible D gene TRBD1, 6 bases. CDR3 amino acids: CASSRNRDTSNYGYTF. The CDR3 DNA reads as TGCGCCAGCAGCCGAAACCGGGACACCTCTAACTATGGCTACACCTTC. Full variable domain (remainder filled in from reference TRBV5-1 and TRBJ1-2): KAGVTQTPRYLIKTRGQQVTLSCSPISGHRSVSWYQQTPGQGLQFLFEYFSETQRNKGNFPGRFSGRQFSNSRSEMNVSTLELGDSALYLCASSRNRDTSNYGYTFGSGTRLTVV.